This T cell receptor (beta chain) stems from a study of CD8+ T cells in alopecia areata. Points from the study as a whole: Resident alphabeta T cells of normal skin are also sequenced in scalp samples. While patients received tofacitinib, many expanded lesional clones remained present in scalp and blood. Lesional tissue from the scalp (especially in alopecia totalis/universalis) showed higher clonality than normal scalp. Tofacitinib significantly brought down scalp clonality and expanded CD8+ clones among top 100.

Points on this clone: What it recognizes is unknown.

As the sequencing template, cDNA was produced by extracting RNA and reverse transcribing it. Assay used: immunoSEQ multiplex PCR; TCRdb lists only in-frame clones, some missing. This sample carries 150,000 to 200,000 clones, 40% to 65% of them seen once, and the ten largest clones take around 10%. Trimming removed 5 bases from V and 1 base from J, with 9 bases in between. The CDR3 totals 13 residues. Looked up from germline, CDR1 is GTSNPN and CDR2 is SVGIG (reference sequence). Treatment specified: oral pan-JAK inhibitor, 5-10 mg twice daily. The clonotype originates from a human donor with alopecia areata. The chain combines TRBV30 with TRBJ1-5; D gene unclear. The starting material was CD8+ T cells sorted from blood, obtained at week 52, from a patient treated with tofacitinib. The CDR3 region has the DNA TGTGCCTGGGAGGGCTTGAGCAATCAGCCCCAGCATTTT. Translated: CAWEGLSNQPQHF.